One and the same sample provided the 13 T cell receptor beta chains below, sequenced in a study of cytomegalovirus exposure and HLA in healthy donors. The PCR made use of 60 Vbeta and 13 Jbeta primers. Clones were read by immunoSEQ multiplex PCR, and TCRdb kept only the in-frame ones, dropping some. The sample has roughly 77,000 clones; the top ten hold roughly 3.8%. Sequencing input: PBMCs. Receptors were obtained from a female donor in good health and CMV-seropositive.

Here the CDR3 reads CAISARTSGGRDTQYF. The CDR3 coding sequence is TGTGCCATCAGTGCTCGGACTAGCGGGGGGCGAGATACGCAGTATTTT. The chain uses TRBV10-3 and TRBJ2-3, with TRBD2 identical over 14 bases. Germline CDR1 ENHRY, CDR2 SYGVKD. The length of the CDR3 is 16 residues. V gave up 4 bases and J gave up 5 bases; unmatched junction bases: 5.

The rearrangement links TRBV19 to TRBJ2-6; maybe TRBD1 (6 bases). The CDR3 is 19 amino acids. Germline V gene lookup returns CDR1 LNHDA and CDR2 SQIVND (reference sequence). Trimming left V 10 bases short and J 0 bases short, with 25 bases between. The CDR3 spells CATERAPIQGYSGANVLTF. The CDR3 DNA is TGTGCCACCGAAAGGGCCCCCATACAGGGTTACTCTGGGGCCAACGTCCTGACTTTC.

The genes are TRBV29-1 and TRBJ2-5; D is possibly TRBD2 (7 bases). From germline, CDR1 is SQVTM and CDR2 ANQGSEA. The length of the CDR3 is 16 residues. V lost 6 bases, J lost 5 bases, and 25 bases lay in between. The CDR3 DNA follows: TGCAGCGTGGGCATGGGACTAAAGGGGGGGGCGGAGACCCAGTACTTC. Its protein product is CSVGMGLKGGAETQYF.

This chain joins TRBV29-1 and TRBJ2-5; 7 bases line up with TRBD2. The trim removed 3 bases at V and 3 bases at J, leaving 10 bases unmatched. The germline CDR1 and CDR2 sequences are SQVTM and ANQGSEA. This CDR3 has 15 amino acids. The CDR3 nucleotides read TGCAGCGTTGAGCGGGGGACCGAGCGTAAAGAGACCCAGTACTTC. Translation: CSVERGTERKETQYF.

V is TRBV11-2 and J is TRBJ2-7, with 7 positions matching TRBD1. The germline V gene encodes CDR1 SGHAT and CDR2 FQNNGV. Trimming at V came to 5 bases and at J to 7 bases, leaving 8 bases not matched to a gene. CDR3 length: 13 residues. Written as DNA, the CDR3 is TGTGCCAGCAGCCCTGACAGGGTGGGTGAGCAGTACTTC. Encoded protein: CASSPDRVGEQYF.

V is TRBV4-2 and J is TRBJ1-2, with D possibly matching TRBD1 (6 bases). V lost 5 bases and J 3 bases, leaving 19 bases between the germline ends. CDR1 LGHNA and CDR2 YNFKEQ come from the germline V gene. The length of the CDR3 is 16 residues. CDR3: CASSINRDGAYYGYTF. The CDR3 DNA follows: TGTGCCAGCAGCATCAACAGGGATGGAGCTTACTATGGCTACACCTTC.

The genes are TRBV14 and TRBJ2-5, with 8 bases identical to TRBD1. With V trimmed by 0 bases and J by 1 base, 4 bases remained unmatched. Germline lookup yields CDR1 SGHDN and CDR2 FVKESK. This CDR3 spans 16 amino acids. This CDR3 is CASSQDWGTGQETQYF. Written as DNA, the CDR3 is TGTGCCAGCAGCCAAGATTGGGGGACAGGCCAAGAGACCCAGTACTTC. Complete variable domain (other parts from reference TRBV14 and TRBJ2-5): EAGVTQFPSHSVIEKGQTVTLRCDPISGHDNLYWYRRVMGKEIKFLLHFVKESKQDESGMPNNRFLAERTGGTYSTLKVQPAELEDSGVYFCASSQDWGTGQETQYFGPGTRLLVL.

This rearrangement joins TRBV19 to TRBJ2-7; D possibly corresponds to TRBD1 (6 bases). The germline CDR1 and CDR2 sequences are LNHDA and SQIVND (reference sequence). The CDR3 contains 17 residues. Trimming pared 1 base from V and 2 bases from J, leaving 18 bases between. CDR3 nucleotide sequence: TGTGCCAGTAGTATAGCTTTCTCGGTCAGGGGAACCTACGAGCAGTACTTC. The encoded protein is CASSIAFSVRGTYEQYF.

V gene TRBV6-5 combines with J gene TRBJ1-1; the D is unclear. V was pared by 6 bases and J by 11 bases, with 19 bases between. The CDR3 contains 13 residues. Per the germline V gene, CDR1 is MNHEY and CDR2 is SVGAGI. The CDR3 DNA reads TGTGCCAGCAGCAACCGGGATGACGCACCCGCTTTCTTT. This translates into CASSNRDDAPAFF.

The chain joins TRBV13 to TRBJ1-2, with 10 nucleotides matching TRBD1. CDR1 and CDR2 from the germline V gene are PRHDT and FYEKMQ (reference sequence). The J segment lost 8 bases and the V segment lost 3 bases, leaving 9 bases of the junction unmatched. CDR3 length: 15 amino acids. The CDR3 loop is CASSLSPGQGMGYTF. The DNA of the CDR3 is TGTGCCAGCAGCTTGAGCCCGGGACAGGGGATGGGCTACACCTTC.

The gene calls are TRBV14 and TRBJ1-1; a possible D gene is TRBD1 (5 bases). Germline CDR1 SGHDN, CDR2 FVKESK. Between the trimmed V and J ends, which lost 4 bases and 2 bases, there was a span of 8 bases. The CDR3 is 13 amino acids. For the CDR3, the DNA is TGTGCCAGCAGCCGACAGTCTAACACTGAAGCTTTCTTT. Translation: CASSRQSNTEAFF.

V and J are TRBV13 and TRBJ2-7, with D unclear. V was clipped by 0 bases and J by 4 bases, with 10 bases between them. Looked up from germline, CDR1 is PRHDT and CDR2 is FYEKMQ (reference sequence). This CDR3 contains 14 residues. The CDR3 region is CASSLGHPTYEQYF. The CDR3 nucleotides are TGTGCCAGCAGCTTAGGCCACCCTACTTACGAGCAGTACTTC.

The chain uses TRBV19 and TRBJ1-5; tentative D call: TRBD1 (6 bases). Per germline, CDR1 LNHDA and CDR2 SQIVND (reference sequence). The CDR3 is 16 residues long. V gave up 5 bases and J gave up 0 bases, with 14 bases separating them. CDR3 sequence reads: CASSLTGAHSNQPQHF. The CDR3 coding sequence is TGTGCCAGTAGTTTGACAGGAGCTCATAGCAATCAGCCCCAGCATTTT.